This T cell receptor beta chain was retrieved from a study of T cells in localized non-small cell lung cancer. Study-level findings and limits: Paired adjacent lung recovered a median roughly 60 of the top 100 tumor clones. Because sequencing included only one region (of the tumor), heterogeneity remains possible. Highest T cell clonality was seen in uninvolved adjacent lung, surpassing that measured in tumor.

Turning to this clone: Its antigen is not known.

The data were produced by immunoSEQ multiplex PCR, yet TCRdb's version contains in-frame clones alone and is incomplete. The data hold approximately 31,000 clones, with approximately 88% observed a single time. The sequence was collected from a female donor older than 55 with stage I lung adenocarcinoma. This material consisted of peripheral blood, taken before any cancer treatment.

CDR3: CASSPRGGSYNEQFF. CDR3 in DNA: TGTGCCAGCAGCCCTAGGGGGGGCTCCTACAATGAGCAGTTCTTC. The V call is TRBV7-6, the J call TRBJ2-1; possibly TRBD2 for D (7 bases). Germline CDR1 SGHVS, CDR2 FNYEAQ. The CDR3 totals 15 residues. V was cut by 5 bases and J by 0 bases, with 11 bases left in between. Full variable domain (outside the CDR3, taken from reference TRBV7-6 and TRBJ2-1): GAGVSQSPRYKVTKRGQDVALRCDPISGHVSLYWYRQALGQGPEFLTYFNYEAQQDKSGLPNDRFSAERPEGSISTLTIQRTEQRDSAMYRCASSPRGGSYNEQFFGPGTRLTVL.